A single sample gave rise to the 27 T cell receptor beta chains below, sequenced in a study of T-cell reconstitution after alpha-beta-depleted transplantation in children. It was with unique molecular identifiers that the TCRbeta library was prepared. TCRdb re-analysed the PCR reads in MiXCR, keeping a single row per CDR3 protein. The top ten clones hold approximately 3.9% of a sample with a few hundred thousand distinct CDR3 sequences, roughly 20% of them seen once. The sequences come from PBMCs from the stem cell graft donor, collected from the stem cell graft. Receptors originate from a human donor who donated a stem cell graft to a child with acute myeloid leukemia.

This clonotype appeared a few times. The V call is TRBV4-3, the J call TRBJ2-5, with 8 positions matching TRBD2. V gave up 2 bases and J gave up 5 bases; unmatched junction bases: 7. Germline values: CDR1 LGHNA, CDR2 YSLEER. The CDR3 spans 15 residues. For the CDR3, the DNA is TGCGCCAGCAGCCAAATAGGACTAGCTCAGGAGACCCAGTACTTC. Its protein is CASSQIGLAQETQYF.

This clonotype was observed a few times. The chain uses TRBV24-1 and TRBJ2-1; 9 bases are a match to TRBD1. From germline, CDR1 is KGHDR and CDR2 SFDVKD. The CDR3 runs to 17 residues. J gave up 4 bases and V 2 bases, and 8 bases lay outside the gene matches. The CDR3 DNA sequence: TGTGCCACCAGTGATTCACAGGGGGCCTTGGGGTACAATGAGCAGTTCTTC. Translation: CATSDSQGALGYNEQFF.

This clonotype was detected ten times or more. V is TRBV27 and J is TRBJ1-5; perhaps TRBD1 as D (5 bases). With 5 bases removed from V and 7 bases from J, the gap between germline ends came to 12 bases. The germline V gene has CDR1 MNHEY and CDR2 SMNVEV (reference sequence). The CDR3 has 13 amino acids. The CDR3, as DNA: TGTGCCAGCAGTCAGACAGTAAGGCAGCCCCAGCATTTT. Translated: CASSQTVRQPQHF.

This clonotype was counted ten times or more. Its ends do not fully match the called genes, so a read error is possible. This chain connects TRBV5-1 to TRBJ2-3; D remains unclear. This CDR3 is 14 amino acids long. CDR1 and CDR2 (germline): SGHRS, YFSETQ. The CDR3 nucleotides are TGTGCCAGCAGTTTATTGGGCGGCACAGATACGCAGTATTTT. Translating it yields CASSLLGGTDTQYF.

This clonotype was seen repeatedly, ten times or more. The chain joins TRBV20-1 to TRBJ2-7; the D call may be TRBD1 or TRBD2 (5 bases each). CDR3 size: 13 residues. Germline V gene data show CDR1 as DFQATT and CDR2 as SNEGSKA (reference sequence). The V end lost 4 bases, the J end lost 3 bases, and 13 bases lay between the germline ends. The CDR3 DNA reads as TGCAGTGCTACGGGGCGGAACCACTACGAGCAGTACTTC. Translated: CSATGRNHYEQYF.

The V gene is TRBV7-9, the J gene TRBJ1-1; tentative D call: TRBD1 (5 bases). CDR3 length equals 12 residues. Deletions cut 4 bases from V and 7 bases from J, with 10 bases between. Germline V lookup: CDR1 SEHNR, CDR2 FQNEAQ (reference sequence). The CDR3 DNA reads TGTGCCAGCAGCTCTGGACAAATTGAAGCTTTCTTT. It codes for CASSSGQIEAFF. The whole variable domain, remainder taken from reference TRBV7-9 and TRBJ1-1, is DTGVSQNPRHKITKRGQNVTFRCDPISEHNRLYWYRQTLGQGPEFLTYFQNEAQLEKSRLLSDRFSAERPKGSFSTLEIQRTEQGDSAMYLCASSSGQIEAFFGQGTRLTVV.

This clonotype was recorded at least ten times. This chain uses TRBV20-1 with TRBJ2-2; D remains unclear. Germline assignment: CDR1 DFQATT and CDR2 SNEGSKA (reference sequence). V shed 5 bases and J shed 0 bases, with 10 bases lying between them. The CDR3 extends over 14 amino acids. The CDR3 reads CSAARAANTGELFF. The CDR3 nucleotides read TGCAGTGCTGCTCGGGCCGCGAACACCGGGGAGCTGTTTTTT.

This clonotype was picked up many times. The chain couples TRBV20-1 to TRBJ2-1, with D hard to call. The CDR3 runs to 12 residues. V lost 2 bases and J 7 bases, leaving 9 bases between the germline ends. Germline assignment: CDR1 DFQATT and CDR2 SNEGSKA (reference sequence). For the CDR3, the DNA is TGCAGTGCTAGATTCCGTATAAATGAGCAGTTCTTC. Encoded protein: CSARFRINEQFF.

The V and J genes are TRBV20-1 and TRBJ2-2, with a weak D call TRBD2 (6 bases). Germline V lookup: CDR1 DFQATT, CDR2 SNEGSKA (reference sequence). The germline V and J ends were trimmed by 6 bases and 2 bases, with 16 bases remaining between them. This CDR3 is built from 15 residues. CDR3 amino acids: CSAPGTAGNTGELFF. The CDR3, as DNA: TGCAGTGCCCCGGGGACCGCGGGAAACACCGGGGAGCTGTTTTTT.

This clonotype was seen a handful of times. The chain is built from TRBV27 and TRBJ2-3; TRBD2 aligns across 7 bases. With V trimmed by 7 bases and J by 3 bases, 4 bases remained unmatched. The CDR3 sequence is 13 residues long. Per germline, CDR1 MNHEY and CDR2 SMNVEV (reference sequence). CDR3 sequence (DNA): TGTGCCAGCAAGATTAGCGGGACAGATACGCAGTATTTT. Translated, it gives CASKISGTDTQYF.

This clonotype was observed a handful of times. CDR3 region: CASHRDAEAFF. The CDR3 bases are TGTGCCAGTCACAGGGATGCTGAAGCTTTCTTT. This chain connects TRBV19 to TRBJ1-1; tentative D call: TRBD1 (6 bases). The CDR3 runs to 11 residues. Germline CDR1 and CDR2: LNHDA and SQIVND (reference sequence). Deletions cut 8 bases from V and 6 bases from J, with 10 bases between. Using reference TRBV19 and TRBJ1-1 for the parts outside the CDR3, the full variable domain is DGGITQSPKYLFRKEGQNVTLSCEQNLNHDAMYWYRQDPGQGLRLIYYSQIVNDFQKGDIAEGYSVSREKKESFPLTVTSAQKNPTAFYLCASHRDAEAFFGQGTRLTVV.

The rearrangement uses TRBV4-2 and TRBJ1-1; 8 nucleotides agree with TRBD1. This CDR3 is built from 17 residues. Germline CDR1 is LGHNA and CDR2 is YNFKEQ. The junction had 15 bases not matched to a gene; V was cut back by 4 bases and J by 5 bases. CDR3 amino acids: CASSPRTGRVLWTEAFF. The CDR3 DNA reads as TGTGCCAGCAGCCCCCGGACAGGGAGGGTGTTGTGGACTGAAGCTTTCTTT.

The J gene is TRBJ2-1, the V gene TRBV3-1; 8 bases are a match to TRBD2. This CDR3 has 17 amino acids. Germline values: CDR1 LGHDT, CDR2 YNNKEL (reference sequence). The trim removed 0 bases at V and 0 bases at J, leaving 4 bases unmatched. The CDR3 loop is CASSQDPGLDSYNEQFF. The CDR3 nucleotides read TGTGCCAGCAGCCAAGATCCGGGACTAGACTCCTACAATGAGCAGTTCTTC.

This chain connects TRBV20-1 to TRBJ2-1, with 7 positions matching TRBD2. CDR3 length: 17 residues. V dropped 0 bases and J dropped 5; count of bases not matched to a gene: 13. CDR1 and CDR2 from the germline V gene are DFQATT and SNEGSKA (reference sequence). CDR3 sequence (DNA): TGCAGTGCTAGAGATCTCCGACTAGCCGGTACACACAATGAGCAGTTCTTC. It specifies CSARDLRLAGTHNEQFF.

The chain's CDR3 is CASSLVGASAKNIQYF. The CDR3 region has the DNA TGTGCCAGCAGTTTAGTGGGGGCGAGTGCCAAAAACATTCAGTACTTC. The gene calls are TRBV28 and TRBJ2-4; TRBD1 might be the D (6 bases). CDR3 size: 16 residues. Trimming shortened V by 2 bases and J by 1 base, and 12 bases separated the two germline ends. The germline V gene encodes CDR1 MDHEN and CDR2 SYDVKM.

This clonotype was seen repeatedly, ten times or more. The gene calls are TRBV20-1 and TRBJ2-3, with TRBD2 matching over 10 bases. In germline, CDR1 is DFQATT, CDR2 SNEGSKA (reference sequence). With 1 base clipped from V and 2 bases from J, the junction kept 3 bases outside the gene matches. The CDR3 loop spans 15 amino acids. The CDR3 protein is CSARGTSGATDTQYF. The CDR3 DNA reads as TGCAGTGCTAGAGGGACTAGCGGAGCCACAGATACGCAGTATTTT.

This clonotype was observed a few times. The chain combines TRBV24-1 with TRBJ2-3; D uncertain. Trimming shortened V by 4 bases and J by 1 base, and 11 bases separated the two germline ends. The CDR3 has 15 residues. Germline CDR1 reads KGHDR; CDR2 reads SFDVKD. For the CDR3, the DNA is TGTGCCACCAGTGACCAAGGCAGAGGCACAGATACGCAGTATTTT. This translates into CATSDQGRGTDTQYF.

This clonotype showed up many times. The chain couples TRBV7-2 to TRBJ2-7, with 7 bases aligning to TRBD1. CDR1 is SGHTA, CDR2 FQGNSA, per germline. This CDR3 has 14 residues. The trim removed 3 bases at V and 0 bases at J, leaving 2 bases unmatched. The CDR3 is CASSLDRFSYEQYF. In DNA form, the CDR3 reads TGTGCCAGCAGCTTGGACAGGTTCTCCTACGAGCAGTACTTC.

V is TRBV12-3 or TRBV12-4 and J is TRBJ2-2; TRBD1 agrees at 7 bases. This CDR3 contains 15 residues. With V trimmed by 8 bases and J by 2 bases, 8 bases remained unmatched. The CDR3 reads CASSTGTANTGELFF. DNA of the CDR3: TGTGCCAGCTCAACCGGGACAGCAAACACCGGGGAGCTGTTTTTT.

This clonotype has a count of ten or more. This chain uses TRBV29-1 with TRBJ2-3; TRBD1 matches 10 bases. This CDR3 is 13 amino acids long. Germline CDR1 is SQVTM and CDR2 is ANQGSEA. Trimming removed 5 bases from V and 4 bases from J; junction bases left unmatched: 3. The chain's CDR3 is CSVPGQGSDTQYF. For the CDR3, the DNA is TGCAGCGTTCCGGGACAGGGGTCAGATACGCAGTATTTT.

V is TRBV5-1 and J is TRBJ1-1; no definite D call. In germline, CDR1 is SGHRS, CDR2 YFSETQ. This CDR3 has 14 residues. V lost 6 bases, J lost 4 bases, and 16 bases lay in between. The CDR3 DNA reads as TGCGCCAGCATCCCCTCCAATATTGCCACTGAAGCTTTCTTT. Translating it yields CASIPSNIATEAFF.

The chain links TRBV6-5 to TRBJ2-3; either TRBD1 or TRBD2 may supply D (5 bases each). Looked up from germline, CDR1 is MNHEY and CDR2 is SVGAGI. This CDR3 has 13 residues. Trimming cost V 4 bases and J 10 bases, with 15 bases left between them. CDR3 sequence: CASSSGPPKPQYF. CDR3 DNA: TGTGCCAGCAGTTCGGGGCCCCCGAAACCGCAGTATTTT.

This clonotype was observed a few times. The chain couples TRBV6-1 to TRBJ2-6, with a weak D call TRBD2 (6 bases). V lost 5 bases and J 0 bases, leaving 17 bases between the germline ends. The CDR3 contains 18 residues. Germline CDR1 reads MNHNS; CDR2 reads SASEGT. The CDR3 bases are TGTGCCAGCAGTCCAAAAGCGGGTAGCCCCTCTGGGGCCAACGTCCTGACTTTC. Residues: CASSPKAGSPSGANVLTF.

The genes are TRBV4-1 and TRBJ2-1, with TRBD2 matching 8 bases. Germline CDR1 and CDR2: MGHRA and YSYEKL. CDR3 length: 15 residues. J was trimmed by 5 bases and V by 6 bases; bases with no gene match: 9. CDR3: CASSQPGGKNNEQFF. DNA for the CDR3: TGCGCCAGCAGTCAACCGGGAGGGAAGAACAATGAGCAGTTCTTC.

The V gene is TRBV28, the J gene TRBJ1-1, with D possibly TRBD1 on 6 matching bases. The length of the CDR3 is 12 residues. Trimming removed 2 bases from V and 6 bases from J, with 7 bases in between. Looked up from germline, CDR1 is MDHEN and CDR2 is SYDVKM. CDR3 loop: CASSLTGSEAFF. Written as DNA, the CDR3 is TGTGCCAGCAGTTTAACAGGGTCTGAAGCTTTCTTT.

The sample holds a few counts of this clonotype. The rearrangement uses TRBV5-1 and TRBJ2-3; 10 nucleotides align to TRBD2. CDR1 and CDR2 from the germline V gene are SGHRS and YFSETQ. This CDR3 spans 17 amino acids. V lost 2 bases and J lost 2; bases outside the gene matches: 8. CDR3 sequence (DNA): TGCGCCAGCAGCTTCGAACGGACTAGCGGAACCACAGATACGCAGTATTTT. Its translation: CASSFERTSGTTDTQYF.

This clonotype was observed a few times. The V gene is TRBV7-2, the J gene TRBJ2-1; TRBD1 is a possible D gene (6 bases). V was shortened by 0 bases and J by 0 bases, with 24 bases between the two germline ends. The CDR3 has 21 residues. The germline gives CDR1 SGHTA, CDR2 FQGNSA. The CDR3 protein is CASSLARGALRAFHSYNEQFF. DNA for the CDR3: TGTGCCAGCAGCTTAGCCAGGGGCGCATTGAGGGCCTTCCACTCCTACAATGAGCAGTTCTTC.